Described below is a single TCR beta chain sequence and its context. Germline V gives CDR1 SGHAT, CDR2 FQNNGV. The CDR3 extends over 14 amino acids. V lost 5 bases, J lost 2 bases, and 3 bases stayed unmatched. The entry originates in a study of blood T cell repertoires in COVID-19. Study-level background: Samples of COVID-19 (acute and convalescent) were obtained from the United States, Italy and Spain. T cells, B-cell-depleted T cells, or PBMCs provided the cDNA or gDNA that served as material.

Authors' methods: Reference gene primers were amplified, and this amplification served to estimate nucleated cell counts. Here immunoSEQ multiplex PCR was the method, and the copy in TCRdb shows in-frame clones only, minus some. V, J and clone size derive from that table, while D and trimming were established from the DNA sequence. Found here are about 97,000 clones, around 87% of them singletons; the top ten hold 20%. The V and J genes are TRBV11-2 and TRBJ2-3; 8 bases map to TRBD2. This TCR was recovered from a human donor in a cohort sampled during active COVID-19. The sequencing input was peripheral blood. CDR3 in amino acids: CASSIAGNTDTQYF. Written as DNA, the CDR3 is TGTGCCAGCAGCATAGCGGGAAACACAGATACGCAGTATTTT.